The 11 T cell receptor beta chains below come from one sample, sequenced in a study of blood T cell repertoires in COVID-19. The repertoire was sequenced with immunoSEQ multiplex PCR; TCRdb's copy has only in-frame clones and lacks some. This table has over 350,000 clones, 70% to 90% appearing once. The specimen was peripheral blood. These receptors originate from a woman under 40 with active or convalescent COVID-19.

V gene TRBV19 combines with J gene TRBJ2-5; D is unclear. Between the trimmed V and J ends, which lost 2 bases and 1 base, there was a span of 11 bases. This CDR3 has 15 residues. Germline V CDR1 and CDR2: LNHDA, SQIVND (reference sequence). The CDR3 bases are TGTGCCAGTAGTATAAATGTGGCGGCCCAAGAGACCCAGTACTTC. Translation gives CASSINVAAQETQYF.

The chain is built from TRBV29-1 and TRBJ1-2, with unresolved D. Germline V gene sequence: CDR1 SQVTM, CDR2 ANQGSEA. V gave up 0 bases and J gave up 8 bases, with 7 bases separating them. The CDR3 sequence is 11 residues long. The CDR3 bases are TGCAGCGTTGAAGAGCCCTACGGCTACACCTTC. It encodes CSVEEPYGYTF. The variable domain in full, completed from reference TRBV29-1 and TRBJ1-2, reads SAVISQKPSRDICQRGTSLTIQCQVDSQVTMMFWYRQQPGQSLTLIATANQGSEATYESGFVIDKFPISRPNLTFSTLTVSNMSPEDSSIYLCSVEEPYGYTFGSGTRLTVV.

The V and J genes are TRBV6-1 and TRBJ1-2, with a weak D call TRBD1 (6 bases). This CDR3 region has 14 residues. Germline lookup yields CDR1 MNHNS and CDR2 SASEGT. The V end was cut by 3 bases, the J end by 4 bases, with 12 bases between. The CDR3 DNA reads TGTGCCAGCAGTGAGAACGGACAGACCTATGGCTACACCTTC. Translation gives CASSENGQTYGYTF.

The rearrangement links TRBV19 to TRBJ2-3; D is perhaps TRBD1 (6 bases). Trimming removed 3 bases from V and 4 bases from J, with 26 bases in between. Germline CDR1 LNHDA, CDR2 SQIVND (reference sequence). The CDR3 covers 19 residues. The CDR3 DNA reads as TGTGCCAGTAGTATCTTCTTGGGTCTGGCAGGGGATAGGGCAGATACGCAGTATTTT. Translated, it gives CASSIFLGLAGDRADTQYF. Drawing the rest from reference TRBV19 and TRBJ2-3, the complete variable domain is DGGITQSPKYLFRKEGQNVTLSCEQNLNHDAMYWYRQDPGQGLRLIYYSQIVNDFQKGDIAEGYSVSREKKESFPLTVTSAQKNPTAFYLCASSIFLGLAGDRADTQYFGPGTRLTVL.

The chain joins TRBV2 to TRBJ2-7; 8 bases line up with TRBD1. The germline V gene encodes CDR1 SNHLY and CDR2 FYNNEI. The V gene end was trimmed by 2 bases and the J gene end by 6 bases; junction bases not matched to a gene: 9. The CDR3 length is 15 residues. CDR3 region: CASSERGRGLSEQYF. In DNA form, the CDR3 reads TGTGCCAGCAGTGAAAGGGGCAGGGGGCTCTCCGAGCAGTACTTC.

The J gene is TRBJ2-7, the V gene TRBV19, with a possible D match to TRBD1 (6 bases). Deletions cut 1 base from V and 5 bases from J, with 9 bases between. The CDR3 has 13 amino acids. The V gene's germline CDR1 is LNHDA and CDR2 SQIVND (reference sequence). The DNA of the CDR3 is TGTGCCAGTAGTATAGCTGGGGGCCACGAGCAGTACTTC. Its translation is CASSIAGGHEQYF. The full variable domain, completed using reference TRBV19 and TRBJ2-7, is DGGITQSPKYLFRKEGQNVTLSCEQNLNHDAMYWYRQDPGQGLRLIYYSQIVNDFQKGDIAEGYSVSREKKESFPLTVTSAQKNPTAFYLCASSIAGGHEQYFGPGTRLTVT.

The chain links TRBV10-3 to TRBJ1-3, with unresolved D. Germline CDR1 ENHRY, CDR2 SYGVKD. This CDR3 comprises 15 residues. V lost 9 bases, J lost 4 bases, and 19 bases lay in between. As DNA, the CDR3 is TGTGCCATTTCGGGCGGGAGCGGGAAAGGAAACACCATATATTTT. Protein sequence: CAISGGSGKGNTIYF.

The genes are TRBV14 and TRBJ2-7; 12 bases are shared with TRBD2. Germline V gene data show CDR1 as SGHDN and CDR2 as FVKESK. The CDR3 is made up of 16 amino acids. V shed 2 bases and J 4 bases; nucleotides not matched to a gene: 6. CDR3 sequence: CASSQYRLAGEYEQYF. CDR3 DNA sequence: TGTGCCAGCAGCCAATACCGACTAGCGGGAGAGTACGAGCAGTACTTC.

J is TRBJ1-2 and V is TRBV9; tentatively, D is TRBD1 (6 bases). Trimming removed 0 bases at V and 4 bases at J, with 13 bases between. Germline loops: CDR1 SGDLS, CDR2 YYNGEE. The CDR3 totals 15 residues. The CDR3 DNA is TGTGCCAGCAGCGTAGGAGGGGGGGACCCCTATGGCTACACCTTC. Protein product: CASSVGGGDPYGYTF.

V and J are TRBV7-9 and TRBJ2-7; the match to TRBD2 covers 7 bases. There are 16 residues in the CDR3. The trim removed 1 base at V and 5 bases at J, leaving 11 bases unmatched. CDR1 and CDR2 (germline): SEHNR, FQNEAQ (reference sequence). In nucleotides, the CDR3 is TGTGCCAGCAGCTTAGGGGCGGCCGACGGGAGGAACGAGCAGTACTTC. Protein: CASSLGAADGRNEQYF. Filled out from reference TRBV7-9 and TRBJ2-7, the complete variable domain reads DTGVSQNPRHKITKRGQNVTFRCDPISEHNRLYWYRQTLGQGPEFLTYFQNEAQLEKSRLLSDRFSAERPKGSFSTLEIQRTEQGDSAMYLCASSLGAADGRNEQYFGPGTRLTVT.

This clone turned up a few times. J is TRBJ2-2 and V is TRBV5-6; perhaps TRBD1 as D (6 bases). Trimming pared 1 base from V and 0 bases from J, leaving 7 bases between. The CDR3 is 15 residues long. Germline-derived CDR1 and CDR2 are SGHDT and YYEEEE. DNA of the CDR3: TGTGCCAGCAGCTTGACAGGGACGAACACCGGGGAGCTGTTTTTT. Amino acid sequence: CASSLTGTNTGELFF.